This T cell receptor beta chain was retrieved from a study of T cell repertoires in cytomegalovirus infection (dated by TCRdb to between 2018 and 2020). With regard to the full study: Alongside well-studied HLA-B-restricted epitopes, the peptide stimulations were aimed at recently identified HLA-C-restricted CMV epitopes, whose presentation resists viral immunomodulation. The HLA type of each donor mattered for the analysis, because public TCR beta signatures pointed to carriage of CMV infection along with the matching HLA type. Results and caveats for the whole study, not just this receptor: Cumulative frequency of public TCR beta family members discriminated carriers of CMV infection plus the relevant HLA type in this cohort and an independent roughly 350-donor cohort. The ex vivo response was dominated by HLA-C-restricted CMV-specific TCR beta clonotypes, which also provided the single most frequent clonotype in two of eight donors.

This clonotype was detected only a few times. This clone's antigen is unknown. No base quality information exists; no much larger clone differs at one position. According to the study, the label for this sample's treatment or condition signals: in vitro stimulation with specific CMV peptide epitopes to enrich CMV-specific T cells. Reads for this sample came from an Illumina HiSeq 1500. TCRdb trimmed public reads at Q25 via fastp, called clones via MiXCR and kept in-frame beta chains. Each CDR3 protein gets just one entry, which takes the most common genes and DNA from the rows behind it. The table for this sample lists 750,000 to 900,000 distinct CDR3 sequences; almost 30% of them were counted only once. Over 10% of the sample is taken by the ten largest. The germline V gene provides CDR1 SGHAT and CDR2 FQNNGV. At the junction V is shortened by 1 base and J by 4 bases, with 10 bases in between. The CDR3 spans 15 residues, from the cysteine through the phenylalanine. This entry keeps only the CDR3 DNA: 45 bases, framed from base 1.

The sequencing used cultured CD8+ T cells from PBMCs, collected from culture after CMV antigen stimulation. The chain is made from TRBV11-2 and TRBJ2-2; a tentative D match to TRBD1 spans 5 bases. This sequence was found in a human donor in good health (CMV status not recorded). Some clones in this sample may be carry-over from other donors' samples. The CDR3 corresponds to CASSLVGDSTGELFF. The DNA is TGTGCCAGCAGCTTAGTTGGCGACAGCACCGGGGAGCTGTTTTTT.